A selection of T cell receptor beta chains follows, all from one sample in a study of shared clonotypes between healthy human individuals. Produced via immunoSEQ multiplex PCR; TCRdb's table is partial and in-frame only. There are over 400,000 clones in the sample; almost 80% occur only once, and approximately 12% lies in the top ten. What was sequenced was PBMCs. These receptors were collected from a woman aged 40-49 years in good health. Some clones in this sample may be carry-over from other donors' samples. The CDR3 runs from the conserved cysteine through the conserved F or W. A D gene is named only where the DNA matches it firmly. Clone size is given for some rows only: seen once, a few or many times, or a class if the clone is expanded.

D	length	V	size	J	CDR3	DNA
.	16	TRBV5-1	.	TRBJ2-2	CASSLYLGDGTGELFF	TGCGCCAGCAGCTTGTACTTGGGAGACGGCACCGGGGAGCTGTTTTTT
.	14	TRBV14	.	TRBJ2-1	CASSQRRVYNEQFF	TGTGCCAGCAGCCAGCGAAGGGTATACAATGAGCAGTTCTTC
TRBD1	15	TRBV12-5	.	TRBJ1-2	CASGKPDRESHGYTF	TGTGCTAGTGGTAAACCGGACAGGGAGAGTCATGGCTACACCTTC
.	14	TRBV15	few	TRBJ2-7	CATSPQGSHYEQYF	TGTGCCACCAGTCCCCAGGGGTCCCACTACGAGCAGTACTTC
.	16	TRBV6-6	.	TRBJ1-1	CASRDRGGAMNTEAFF	TGTGCCAGCCGAGATCGGGGGGGAGCTATGAACACTGAAGCTTTCTTT
TRBD2	17	TRBV18	.	TRBJ2-1	CASSLQGLAGYGNEQFF	TGTGCCAGCTCACTCCAGGGTCTAGCGGGGTACGGGAATGAGCAGTTCTTC
.	17	TRBV21-1	many	TRBJ2-1	CASSKVRASPTQNEQFF	TGTGCCAGCAGCAAAGTTCGAGCTTCCCCGACCCAAAATGAGCAGTTCTTC
.	16	TRBV5-1	few	TRBJ2-7	CASSLVKSGGSYEQYF	TGCGCCAGCAGCTTGGTAAAGTCAGGCGGATCCTACGAGCAGTACTTC
.	15	TRBV5-1	.	TRBJ2-1	CASSLASGTYNEQFF	TGCGCCAGCAGCTTGGCGAGCGGTACCTACAATGAGCAGTTCTTC
TRBD1	15	TRBV7-8	.	TRBJ1-1	CASSPRQGARTEAFF	TGTGCCAGCAGCCCAAGACAGGGGGCGCGGACTGAAGCTTTCTTT
.	15	TRBV25-1	.	TRBJ2-3	CASRSMGADTDTQYF	TGTGCCAGCAGGTCTATGGGGGCAGACACAGATACGCAGTATTTT
TRBD1	19	TRBV7-6	once	TRBJ2-7	CASSLLRASRDRGPYEQYF	TGTGCCAGCAGCCTCCTTCGTGCATCCCGGGACAGGGGTCCCTACGAGCAGTACTTC
.	17	TRBV4-1	.	TRBJ2-1	CASSRNLAPSSYNEQFF	TGCGCCAGCAGCCGAAACCTAGCGCCCAGCTCCTACAATGAGCAGTTCTTC
TRBD1	16	TRBV10-2	.	TRBJ2-7	CASSEPRDRLGYEQYF	TGCGCCAGCAGTGAGCCACGGGACAGGCTAGGATACGAGCAGTACTTC
TRBD2	15	TRBV19	.	TRBJ2-7	CASSPSGSASYEQYF	TGTGCCAGTAGCCCTAGCGGTAGCGCCTCCTACGAGCAGTACTTC
TRBD2	16	TRBV5-1	.	TRBJ2-1	CASSATSGSTNNEQFF	TGCGCCAGCAGCGCAACTAGCGGGAGTACAAACAATGAGCAGTTCTTC
.	15	TRBV30	.	TRBJ1-3	CAWSRDGLSGNTIYF	TGTGCCTGGAGTAGGGACGGCCTCTCTGGAAACACCATATATTTT
TRBD1	13	TRBV28	.	TRBJ2-5	CASSWTGIETQYF	TGTGCCAGCAGTTGGACAGGGATAGAGACCCAGTACTTC
TRBD2	17	TRBV18	once	TRBJ2-3	CASSPGLAGGPEDTQYF	TGTGCCAGCTCACCCGGACTAGCGGGAGGGCCGGAAGATACGCAGTATTTT
.	14	TRBV28	.	TRBJ2-7	CASSFRQGQGEQYF	TGTGCCAGCAGTTTTCGGCAGGGTCAGGGCGAGCAGTACTTC
.	14	TRBV6-1	few	TRBJ1-5	CASSESGRAGPQHF	TGTGCCAGCAGTGAGTCAGGCCGGGCCGGGCCCCAGCATTTT
TRBD2	15	TRBV18	.	TRBJ2-5	CASSPVLAVRETQYF	TGTGCCAGCTCACCAGTACTAGCGGTCCGGGAGACCCAGTACTTC
.	11	TRBV30	few	TRBJ1-1	CACSQTTEAFF	TGTGCCTGTTCTCAAACTACTGAAGCTTTCTTT
.	15	TRBV19	.	TRBJ2-1	CASSIAPDSHNEQFF	TGTGCCAGTAGTATAGCCCCGGACAGTCACAATGAGCAGTTCTTC
TRBD1	15	TRBV28	once	TRBJ1-3	CASSSAGGSGNTIYF	TGTGCCAGCAGTTCAGCAGGGGGCTCTGGAAACACCATATATTTT
.	11	TRBV2	.	TRBJ2-3	CASSEGDTQYF	TGTGCCAGCAGTGAGGGGGATACGCAGTATTTT
.	15	TRBV18	.	TRBJ2-5	CASSLWTGPQETQYF	TGTGCCAGCTCACTGTGGACGGGACCCCAAGAGACCCAGTACTTC
TRBD2	16	TRBV5-1	.	TRBJ2-1	CASSLGLAGGPNEQFF	TGCGCCAGCAGCTTGGGACTAGCGGGAGGGCCAAATGAGCAGTTCTTC
TRBD1	14	TRBV28	.	TRBJ2-7	CASSSTGSSYEQYF	TGTGCCAGCAGTTCGACAGGGAGCTCCTACGAGCAGTACTTC
.	15	TRBV7-5	.	TRBJ2-1	CVRSSLAGGLNEQFF	TGTGTCAGAAGCTCGCTAGCGGGAGGTCTCAATGAGCAGTTCTTC
.	13	TRBV11-2	.	TRBJ2-1	CASSSPAPHGQFF	TGTGCCAGCAGCTCACCGGCCCCCCATGGGCAGTTCTTC
TRBD1	14	TRBV5-1	once	TRBJ1-1	CASSPGQVSTEAFF	TGCGCCAGCAGCCCCGGACAGGTGAGCACTGAAGCTTTCTTT
.	15	TRBV19	.	TRBJ2-7	CASSIEIGRVGEQYF	TGTGCCAGTAGTATAGAGATTGGGCGGGTCGGCGAGCAGTACTTC
TRBD2	17	TRBV5-1	.	TRBJ2-5	CASSLARASGPQETQYF	TGCGCCAGCAGCTTGGCCCGGGCTAGCGGGCCCCAAGAGACCCAGTACTTC
.	15	TRBV6-1	.	TRBJ1-4	CASKSFGTTNEKLFF	TGTGCCAGCAAGTCGTTCGGAACAACTAATGAAAAACTGTTTTTT
.	15	TRBV7-2	.	TRBJ2-7	CASSSRLGARREQYF	TGTGCCAGCAGCTCCCGATTGGGGGCCCGCCGGGAGCAGTACTTC
.	15	TRBV6-6	.	TRBJ2-7	CASSPFLRRRDEQYF	TGTGCCAGCAGCCCTTTCCTGAGGCGCCGCGACGAGCAGTACTTC
.	13	TRBV7-3	.	TRBJ1-1	CASSSTAVTEAFF	TGTGCCAGCAGCTCCACGGCTGTCACTGAAGCTTTCTTT
TRBD1	14	TRBV15	.	TRBJ1-2	CATRGVDRDYGYTF	TGTGCCACCAGGGGAGTGGACAGGGACTATGGCTACACCTTC
.	15	TRBV18	.	TRBJ1-1	CASSRGQRINTEAFF	TGTGCCAGCTCACGAGGACAGCGAATTAACACTGAAGCTTTCTTT
TRBD2	14	TRBV5-4	.	TRBJ2-3	CASSLVAGGYTQYF	TGTGCCAGCAGCTTGGTTGCGGGAGGGTATACGCAGTATTTT
TRBD2	18	TRBV9	.	TRBJ2-7	CASSVAGASGILGYEQYF	TGTGCCAGCAGCGTAGCCGGGGCTAGCGGGATTTTGGGCTACGAGCAGTACTTC
.	11	TRBV20-1	.	TRBJ2-7	CSANDGYEQYF	TGCAGTGCAAACGACGGATACGAGCAGTACTTC
TRBD1	13	TRBV18	.	TRBJ1-5	CASSPDRDQPQHF	TGTGCCAGCTCACCAGACAGGGACCAGCCCCAGCATTTT
TRBD1	13	TRBV6-6	.	TRBJ2-7	CASTGRRDSEQYF	TGTGCCAGCACCGGACGAAGGGACAGCGAGCAGTACTTC
.	15	TRBV9	.	TRBJ2-2	CASSVAERGTGELFF	TGTGCCAGCAGCGTAGCTGAGCGAGGGACCGGGGAGCTGTTTTTT
.	12	TRBV7-3	.	TRBJ2-7	CASSLIYYEQYF	TGTGCCAGCAGCTTAATTTACTACGAGCAGTACTTC